The rows below give T cell receptor beta chains drawn from one sample of a study of OX40 agonist ivuxolimab in advanced cancers. Only in-frame clones appear in the TCRdb table, and some are missing; sequencing was by immunoSEQ multiplex PCR. The sample has about 17,000 clones; about 86% are singletons. This material consisted of CD4+ or CD8+ T cells sorted from blood, taken in a trial of the OX40 agonist ivuxolimab. Source of these receptors: an adult with an advanced solid tumor such as melanoma, head and neck, liver or kidney cancer. Each CDR3 is given with its conserved first and last residue. The order of the fields is V gene, J gene, CDR3 protein.

>TRBV23-1|TRBJ1-4
CASSQWKFNEKLFF
>TRBV2|TRBJ1-5
CASRGAMGGPQHF
>TRBV6-6|TRBJ2-2
CASSYQGGTTGELFF
>TRBV11-3|TRBJ2-2
CASSLEGNTGELFF
>TRBV28|TRBJ2-7
CASSGVVGEQYF
>TRBV20-1|TRBJ2-3
CSAHTDTQYF
>TRBV6-1|TRBJ1-6
CASSEANSPLHF
>TRBV7-9|TRBJ2-6
CASSGGGQGASGANVLTF
>TRBV9|TRBJ2-3
CASSPGGGPDTQYF
>TRBV7-3|TRBJ1-5
CASSLTGRGNQPQHF
>TRBV19|TRBJ1-1
CASTQGRMSTEAFF
>TRBV10-2|TRBJ1-5
CASSLQGNQPQHF
>TRBV19|TRBJ2-3
CASSPLQTSATDTQYF
>TRBV28|TRBJ2-1
CASSLWRPSTYNEQFF
>TRBV18|TRBJ1-3
CASSPGQGGGNTIYF
>TRBV7-8|TRBJ2-5
CASSLPRGAVQETQYF
>TRBV25-1|TRBJ2-1
CASLAGGREQFF
>TRBV28|TRBJ1-6
CASSLWGTEPNSPLHF
>TRBV7-6|TRBJ1-2
CASSLEGAGAKSYGYTF
>TRBV12-5|TRBJ1-1
CASGTDGVEAFF
>TRBV19|TRBJ2-3
CASSIDLTAYTDTQYF
>TRBV6-1|TRBJ1-4
CASSDPQGGKLFF
>TRBV27|TRBJ1-1
CASRGGSPEAFF
>TRBV11-3|TRBJ2-7
CASSRSSGQSYEQYF
>TRBV5-6|TRBJ2-5
CASSTIAGGETQYF
>TRBV5-4|TRBJ2-7
CASSWELSEQYF